This T cell receptor (beta chain) derives from a study of blood T cell dynamics during melanoma immunotherapy. Study-level information: Metastatic melanoma patients received first-line pembrolizumab or nivolumab plus ipilimumab.

Time point meaning: pre-treatment baseline. Patients had no prior systemic cancer treatment, immunosuppressants or other active cancers. TCRdb's copy holds only in-frame clones and misses some; the assay was immunoSEQ multiplex PCR. The repertoire includes 15,000 to 20,000 clones, about 83% of them detected once, and roughly 8% sits in the top ten. This clone was counted once. The sequencing here drew on blood, taken from a patient treated with checkpoint blockade. The TCR was taken from a human donor with melanoma.

CDR3 bases: TGTGCCAGCAGAATAAGGACAGGATATAATTCACCCCTCCACTTT. This gives the protein CASRIRTGYNSPLHF. The genes are TRBV28 and TRBJ1-6; 7 bases align to TRBD1. Germline trimming cut 6 bases from V and 4 bases from J; bases unmatched to any gene: 6. This CDR3 is built from 15 residues. Germline CDR1 is MDHEN and CDR2 is SYDVKM.